The next 26 T cell receptor beta chains were all read from a single sample in a study of cytomegalovirus exposure and HLA in healthy donors. Primers: 60 Vbeta forward and 13 Jbeta reverse. The method was immunoSEQ multiplex PCR; TCRdb's version includes in-frame clones alone and lacks a portion of them. The sample lists roughly 200,000 clones, about 9% occurring once. The source material was PBMCs. Receptors were obtained from a woman in her twenties or thirties in good health and CMV-seropositive.

The CDR3 nucleotides are TGCGCCAGCAGTCGGGACAGCCTTAAGTCCCGCGAAAAACTGTTTTTT. Its translation: CASSRDSLKSREKLFF. V gene TRBV5-1 combines with J gene TRBJ1-4; 7 bases are shared with TRBD1. The CDR3 covers 16 residues. Germline V gene data show CDR1 as SGHRS and CDR2 as YFSETQ. J lost 8 bases, V lost 5 bases, and 15 bases had no gene match.

The chain uses TRBV27 and TRBJ1-5; tentative D call: TRBD1 (6 bases). Germline lookup yields CDR1 MNHEY and CDR2 SMNVEV (reference sequence). V was clipped by 6 bases and J by 9 bases, with 15 bases between them. The CDR3 spans 13 residues. The CDR3 spells CASRKTGRGPQHF. The CDR3 nucleotides are TGTGCCAGCAGGAAAACAGGGAGAGGGCCCCAGCATTTT.

The rearrangement uses TRBV7-3 and TRBJ1-4, with D uncertain. The germline CDR1 and CDR2 sequences are SGHTA and FQGTGA. The CDR3 contains 13 residues. V shed 0 bases and J shed 10 bases, with 9 bases lying between them. CDR3 nucleotides: TGTGCCAGCAGCTTAACCCGCGACACAAAACTGTTTTTT. Protein: CASSLTRDTKLFF. The full variable domain, its missing parts supplied by reference TRBV7-3 and TRBJ1-4, is GAGVSQTPSNKVTEKGKYVELRCDPISGHTALYWYRQSLGQGPEFLIYFQGTGAADDSGLPNDRFFAVRPEGSVSTLKIQRTERGDSAVYLCASSLTRDTKLFFGSGTQLSVL.

The V gene is TRBV9, the J gene TRBJ2-5, with D possibly matching TRBD1 (6 bases). Germline CDR1 SGDLS, CDR2 YYNGEE. V was clipped by 3 bases and J by 0 bases, with 9 bases between them. The CDR3 is 14 amino acids. As DNA, the CDR3 is TGTGCCAGCAGCGGACGGGACAACCAAGAGACCCAGTACTTC. This sequence encodes CASSGRDNQETQYF.

This clone appeared a few times. This chain joins TRBV7-9 and TRBJ1-4; 9 nucleotides align to TRBD1. The junction had 6 bases not matched to a gene; V was cut back by 6 bases and J by 4 bases. In germline, CDR1 is SEHNR, CDR2 FQNEAQ (reference sequence). The CDR3 runs 15 residues. CDR3 DNA: TGTGCCAGCAGTTTGGGACAGGGTTATAATGAAAAACTGTTTTTT. Encoded protein: CASSLGQGYNEKLFF.

This rearrangement joins TRBV11-2 to TRBJ1-5, with 7 positions matching TRBD1. The CDR3 runs 14 residues. V lost 1 base to trimming and J lost 8 bases; unmatched junction nucleotides: 5. Germline V gene lookup returns CDR1 SGHAT and CDR2 FQNNGV. The CDR3 loop is CASSLGDSKKPQHF. The DNA for the CDR3 is TGTGCCAGCAGCTTAGGGGACAGCAAAAAGCCCCAGCATTTT. Drawing the rest from reference TRBV11-2 and TRBJ1-5, the complete variable domain is EAGVAQSPRYKIIEKRQSVAFWCNPISGHATLYWYQQILGQGPKLLIQFQNNGVVDDSQLPKDRFSAERLKGVDSTLKIQPAKLEDSAVYLCASSLGDSKKPQHFGDGTRLSIL.

V usage is TRBV7-9 and J usage is TRBJ2-1, with 10 bases fitting TRBD2. This CDR3 contains 15 residues. Germline lookup yields CDR1 SEHNR and CDR2 FQNEAQ (reference sequence). The trim removed 9 bases at V and 4 bases at J, leaving 9 bases unmatched. DNA for the CDR3: TGTGCCAGTACCAATCTAGCGGGAGTTTACAATGAGCAGTTCTTC. Encoded protein: CASTNLAGVYNEQFF.

In this sample, this clone turned up a few times. The chain employs TRBV5-5 and TRBJ2-7; the D gene is possibly TRBD1 (6 bases). The germline V gene encodes CDR1 SGHKS and CDR2 YYEKEE (reference sequence). The germline V and J ends were trimmed by 1 base and 5 bases, with 16 bases remaining between them. The CDR3 runs to 15 residues. This CDR3 is CASSLQQGWFDEQYF. The DNA of the CDR3 is TGTGCCAGCAGCTTGCAACAGGGCTGGTTCGACGAGCAGTACTTC.

The rearrangement links TRBV5-1 to TRBJ2-1, with TRBD2 matching 10 bases. Losses at the gene ends were 4 bases for V and 6 bases for J; bases not matched to a gene: 10. Germline V gene data show CDR1 as SGHRS and CDR2 as YFSETQ. This CDR3 is 16 amino acids long. The CDR3 region is CASSGSLAGVINEQFF. For the CDR3, the DNA is TGCGCCAGCAGCGGCAGTCTAGCGGGGGTCATCAATGAGCAGTTCTTC. Full variable domain (rest looked up from reference TRBV5-1 and TRBJ2-1): KAGVTQTPRYLIKTRGQQVTLSCSPISGHRSVSWYQQTPGQGLQFLFEYFSETQRNKGNFPGRFSGRQFSNSRSEMNVSTLELGDSALYLCASSGSLAGVINEQFFGPGTRLTVL.

V gene TRBV9 combines with J gene TRBJ2-3; 7 bases match TRBD2. The CDR3 contains 17 residues. CDR1 is SGDLS, CDR2 YYNGEE, per germline. V lost 5 bases, J lost 1 base, and 13 bases stayed unmatched. The CDR3 DNA reads as TGTGCCAGCAGTCATGAAGGCAGCGGGAAGCGCACAGATACGCAGTATTTT. Translating it yields CASSHEGSGKRTDTQYF. The whole variable domain, filled in from reference TRBV9 and TRBJ2-3, reads DSGVTQTPKHLITATGQRVTLRCSPRSGDLSVYWYQQSLDQGLQFLIQYYNGEERAKGNILERFSAQQFPDLHSELNLSSLELGDSALYFCASSHEGSGKRTDTQYFGPGTRLTVL.

This clone showed up just a few times. The genes are TRBV6-1 and TRBJ2-5; TRBD1 matches 7 bases. The germline V gene encodes CDR1 MNHNS and CDR2 SASEGT. V lost 3 bases to trimming and J lost 4 bases; unmatched junction nucleotides: 8. This CDR3 is 15 amino acids long. CDR3 coding DNA: TGTGCCAGCAGTGACCGACAGGGTGGAAGAGAGACCCAGTACTTC. Encoded protein: CASSDRQGGRETQYF.

This clone came up a few times. This sequence joins TRBV18 and TRBJ2-7; 7 bases match TRBD1. V shed 1 base and J 3 bases; nucleotides not matched to a gene: 3. CDR3 size: 14 residues. Germline lookup yields CDR1 KGHSH and CDR2 LQKENI. CDR3 loop: CASSPRQGVYEQYF. The CDR3 DNA follows: TGTGCCAGCTCACCACGACAGGGCGTCTACGAGCAGTACTTC.

This clone was detected only a few times. This rearrangement joins TRBV7-6 to TRBJ2-1, with TRBD2 identical over 11 bases. With V trimmed by 6 bases and J by 7 bases, 8 bases remained unmatched. The germline V gene has CDR1 SGHVS and CDR2 FNYEAQ. This CDR3 is built from 15 residues. This chain's CDR3 is CASSRTSGSGNEQFF. As DNA, the CDR3 is TGTGCCAGCAGTCGAACTAGCGGGAGCGGGAATGAGCAGTTCTTC.

The rearrangement links TRBV28 to TRBJ2-2; weak D call: TRBD1 (6 bases). CDR1 and CDR2 from the germline V gene are MDHEN and SYDVKM. CDR3 size: 16 residues. Trimming left V 6 bases short and J 5 bases short, with 19 bases between. CDR3 amino acids: CASRRPPQGRTGELFF. The CDR3 DNA sequence: TGTGCCAGCAGGCGCCCCCCCCAGGGGAGAACCGGGGAGCTGTTTTTT.

This clone occurred a few times. The chain recombines TRBV10-1 with TRBJ2-3; TRBD2 might be the D (6 bases). Germline CDR1 WNHNN, CDR2 SYGVQD (reference sequence). This CDR3 is 12 amino acids long. Trimming left V 4 bases short and J 5 bases short, with 7 bases between. CDR3 DNA sequence: TGCGCCAGCAGTGCGGGGGTAGATACGCAGTATTTT. This sequence encodes CASSAGVDTQYF.

This clone was picked up a small number of times. CDR3 amino acids: CASAVEPAAGEQYF. Here the CDR3 DNA reads TGCGCCAGCGCGGTTGAGCCTGCAGCAGGGGAGCAGTACTTC. V is TRBV5-1 and J is TRBJ2-7; the D gene is possibly TRBD1 (5 bases). This CDR3 region has 14 residues. Per germline, CDR1 SGHRS and CDR2 YFSETQ. V shed 7 bases and J shed 7 bases, with 21 bases lying between them.

This clone was found a few times. V is TRBV6-5 and J is TRBJ2-1, with 10 bases lining up with TRBD1. V gave up 5 bases and J gave up 2 bases; unmatched junction bases: 3. The CDR3 runs to 15 residues. CDR1 is MNHEY and CDR2 is SVGAGI in the germline V gene. CDR3 nucleotides: TGTGCCAGCAGTGGGGGACAGGGGCCCTACAATGAGCAGTTCTTC. Amino acids: CASSGGQGPYNEQFF.

This clone came up a few times. This chain uses TRBV27 with TRBJ1-2, with D possibly TRBD1 on 6 matching bases. V was trimmed by 5 bases and J by 4 bases, leaving 14 bases between them. Looked up from germline, CDR1 is MNHEY and CDR2 is SMNVEV (reference sequence). This CDR3 contains 14 residues. CDR3 nucleotide sequence: TGTGCCAGCAGTCCCCAGCAGGGGCGCTATGGCTACACCTTC. It codes for CASSPQQGRYGYTF.

The V and J genes are TRBV5-1 and TRBJ2-7; D not certain. CDR3 length: 13 amino acids. The V gene lost 4 bases and the J gene lost 3 bases, with 11 bases spanning the gap. Per the germline V gene, CDR1 is SGHRS and CDR2 is YFSETQ. For the CDR3, the DNA is TGCGCCAGCAGCGGCGGAGTGAACTACGAGCAGTACTTC. Translating it yields CASSGGVNYEQYF.

This clone has more than one count but fewer than ten. The J gene is TRBJ2-2, the V gene TRBV7-9; 7 bases map to TRBD2. This CDR3 has 15 residues. CDR1 SEHNR and CDR2 FQNEAQ come from the germline V gene (reference sequence). V was clipped by 5 bases and J by 1 base; unmatched bases: 4. In nucleotides, the CDR3 is TGTGCCAGCAGCCTCCTAGCGGTGAACACCGGGGAGCTGTTTTTT. Protein sequence: CASSLLAVNTGELFF.

The gene calls are TRBV5-1 and TRBJ2-5; a weak D match, TRBD1 (6 bases). The CDR3 has 16 residues. Germline values: CDR1 SGHRS, CDR2 YFSETQ. The germline V and J ends were trimmed by 2 bases and 5 bases, with 19 bases remaining between them. CDR3 in DNA: TGCGCCAGCAGCTTTCGGCCGCCAGACCAGGGGGAGACCCAGTACTTC. It codes for CASSFRPPDQGETQYF.

The V call is TRBV4-1, the J call TRBJ1-2; D is possibly TRBD1 (6 bases). Germline assignment: CDR1 MGHRA and CDR2 YSYEKL. The germline V and J ends were trimmed by 0 bases and 1 base, with 18 bases remaining between them. The CDR3 contains 18 residues. CDR3 in DNA: TGCGCCAGCAGCCAAGAGGGGGAGGGCAGGGGAAATAACTATGGCTACACCTTC. The encoded protein is CASSQEGEGRGNNYGYTF.

This clone came up a few times. An end of the junction differs from the germline gene, which may be a read error. The gene calls are TRBV5-4 and TRBJ2-7; 11 bases align to TRBD2. Germline CDR1 and CDR2: SGHNT and YYREEE (reference sequence). The CDR3 length is 15 residues. The CDR3, as DNA: TGTGCCAGCAGCGACGGACTAGCGGGTAGATACGGGCAGTACTTC. Protein sequence: CASSDGLAGRYGQYF.

The J gene is TRBJ2-1, the V gene TRBV6-1; 10 bases fit TRBD2. CDR1 MNHNS and CDR2 SASEGT come from the germline V gene. V trimming: 7 bases; J trimming: 8 bases; junction bases outside the gene matches: 8. The CDR3 has 14 residues. The CDR3 here is CASNKREGRDEQFF. In DNA, the CDR3 is TGTGCCAGCAATAAGCGGGAGGGCCGGGATGAGCAGTTCTTC.

The V gene is TRBV19, the J gene TRBJ2-7; possibly TRBD2 for D (6 bases). Trimming stripped 7 bases from V and 2 bases from J, with 12 bases between. This CDR3 has 13 amino acids. Germline lookup yields CDR1 LNHDA and CDR2 SQIVND (reference sequence). The CDR3 protein is CASTRGKAYEQYF. DNA for the CDR3: TGTGCCAGTACCCGCGGGAAGGCCTACGAGCAGTACTTC.

The chain joins TRBV10-2 to TRBJ2-3; TRBD2 matches 11 bases. This CDR3 has 15 amino acids. Unmatched junction bases numbered 5, after V lost 7 bases and J lost 2 bases. Germline CDR1 is WSHSY and CDR2 is SAAADI. CDR3 DNA: TGCGCCAGCACCCTAGCGGGAGGTCTCACAGATACGCAGTATTTT. Its translation is CASTLAGGLTDTQYF.